The rows below give T cell receptor beta chains drawn from one sample of a study of CD8+CD57+ T cells in acquired aplastic anemia. TCRdb recomputed calls from the reads with MiXCR, one row per CDR3 protein. The repertoire includes roughly 180,000 distinct CDR3 sequences, under 55% of them detected once, and about 2.9% sits in the top ten. Specimen: sorted CD4+, CD8+, or CD8+CD57+ T cells (not recorded which) from PBMCs. The receptors shown here come from a human donor in good health. Both conserved end residues are part of each CDR3. A D gene is named only where the DNA matches it firmly. For some rows the clone size is stated as once, few or many, or as a class when expanded; others skip it.

size,D,J,V,DNA,CDR3
.,.,TRBJ1-4,TRBV2,TGTGCCAGCCGTACAGGGTCAACTAATGAAAAACTGTTTTTT,CASRTGSTNEKLFF
.,.,TRBJ2-7,TRBV12-3/TRBV12-4,TGTGCCAGCAGTCCCACAGGGTACAGCTCCTACGAGCAGTACTTC,CASSPTGYSSYEQYF
.,.,TRBJ2-7,TRBV4-1,TGCGCCAGCAGCCAAGAGATTGGAGCGGAATACTACGAGCAGTACTTC,CASSQEIGAEYYEQYF
few,TRBD1,TRBJ1-1,TRBV20-1,TGCAGTGCCCAGGACAGGGTCACTGAAGCTTTCTTT,CSAQDRVTEAFF
many,.,TRBJ2-7,TRBV7-2,TGTGCCAGCAGCTCCATACAGACACATACCTACGAGCAGTACTTC,CASSSIQTHTYEQYF
many,.,TRBJ2-7,TRBV2,TGTGCCAGCATCGCTCGGGTCAGCTCCTACGAGCAGTACTTC,CASIARVSSYEQYF
few,.,TRBJ1-2,TRBV29-1,TGCAGCGTCGGAGGGGGGGGGGCCCACTATGGCTACACCTTC,CSVGGGGAHYGYTF
.,.,TRBJ2-3,TRBV7-8,TGTGCCAGCAGCCAAGACACGGGGACAGATACGCAGTATTTT,CASSQDTGTDTQYF
.,.,TRBJ2-7,TRBV7-2,TGTGCCAGCAGCTTCCCTCGGGACTCGCCTTACGAGCAGTACTTC,CASSFPRDSPYEQYF
many,TRBD1,TRBJ1-5,TRBV24-1,TGTGCCACCAGTGCACAGGGGGCAGGAAGCAATCAGCCCCAGCATTTT,CATSAQGAGSNQPQHF
.,TRBD2,TRBJ2-5,TRBV5-1,TGCGCCAGCAGCAGAACGACTAGCGGGAGCGAGGTAGGAGAGACCCAGTACTTC,CASSRTTSGSEVGETQYF
.,TRBD1,TRBJ1-3,TRBV6-5,TGTGCCAGCAGTTACTCTAGGGGGCAAGGAAACACCATATATTTT,CASSYSRGQGNTIYF
few,.,TRBJ2-7,TRBV24-1,TGTGCCACCGAGGACAGTTTTTCCTACGAGCAGTACTTC,CATEDSFSYEQYF
.,.,TRBJ1-6,TRBV7-7,TGTGCCAGCAGCTTAAGGACAGCGTACGATTCACCCCTCCACTTT,CASSLRTAYDSPLHF
many,.,TRBJ2-2,TRBV2,TGTGCCAGCACTCACAGAGAGGCGAACACCGGGGAGCTGTTTTTT,CASTHREANTGELFF
.,.,TRBJ1-1,TRBV7-3,TGTGCCAGCAGCTTAATTCCGGGGGCGAGCACTGAAGCTTTCTTT,CASSLIPGASTEAFF
many,TRBD1,TRBJ1-5,TRBV6-5,TGTGCCAGCAGTTACGTCGGGGGACAGCAGCCCCAGCATTTT,CASSYVGGQQPQHF
.,TRBD1,TRBJ1-2,TRBV29-1,TGCAGCGTTGGTACAGGGGGCGCGAAGGGCTACACCTTC,CSVGTGGAKGYTF
.,.,TRBJ1-5,TRBV11-2,TGTGCCAGCAGCTTAGCTCCAGGGCTCAATCAGCCCCAGCATTTT,CASSLAPGLNQPQHF
.,.,TRBJ2-3,TRBV11-1,TGTGCCAGCAGCCGTGGCCCCGGGGGGCTTGGCTCAGATACGCAGTATTTT,CASSRGPGGLGSDTQYF